A selection of T cell receptor beta chains follows, all from one sample in a study of T cell repertoires and leukemia-associated antigens. Their antigen targets remain unknown. MiXCR was run by TCRdb on the 5' RACE reads, yielding one entry per CDR3 protein. The data show 14,000 or so distinct CDR3 sequences, over 30% seen once. Sequencing input: CD3+ T cells sorted from blood and cultured. These receptors all come from a female donor in good health. The CDR3 runs from the conserved cysteine through the conserved F or W. The order of the fields is J gene, D gene, clone size, V gene, CDR3 length, CDR3 protein, CDR3 DNA. D genes are given only for firm matches. Size is omitted from some rows. Given values are once, few, many or a class for expanded clones.

j_gene: TRBJ2-1
d_gene: TRBD2
abundance: medium-sized
v_gene: TRBV7-9
len: 17
CDR3aa: CASSSGTSGKNYNEQFF
CDR3nt: TGTGCCAGCAGCTCCGGGACTAGCGGGAAGAACTACAATGAGCAGTTCTTC

j_gene: TRBJ2-1
d_gene: .
abundance: .
v_gene: TRBV12-3/TRBV12-4
len: 14
CDR3aa: CASSIQSSYNEQFF
CDR3nt: TGTGCCAGCAGCATACAGAGCTCCTACAATGAGCAGTTCTTC

j_gene: TRBJ1-5
d_gene: .
abundance: many
v_gene: TRBV19
len: 15
CDR3aa: CASTSGLRSNQPQHF
CDR3nt: .

j_gene: TRBJ2-1
d_gene: .
abundance: medium-sized
v_gene: TRBV20-1
len: 11
CDR3aa: CSARDDWEQFF
CDR3nt: TGCAGTGCTAGAGATGACTGGGAGCAGTTCTTC

j_gene: TRBJ2-5
d_gene: .
abundance: .
v_gene: TRBV14
len: 11
CDR3aa: CACSLQETQHF
CDR3nt: TGTGCCTGCAGCCTCCAAGAGACCCAGCACTTC

j_gene: TRBJ2-3
d_gene: TRBD1
abundance: many
v_gene: TRBV9
len: 15
CDR3aa: CASSATGGNTDTQYF
CDR3nt: TGTGCCAGCAGCGCAACAGGGGGCAACACAGATACGCAGTATTTT

j_gene: TRBJ1-6
d_gene: .
abundance: .
v_gene: TRBV29-1
len: 10
CDR3aa: CSGSNSPLHF
CDR3nt: TGCAGCGGCTCCAATTCACCCCTCCACTTT

j_gene: TRBJ2-1
d_gene: TRBD2
abundance: .
v_gene: TRBV20-1
len: 16
CDR3aa: CSARDIVLAGYNEQFF
CDR3nt: TGCAGTGCTAGAGATATTGTCCTAGCGGGCTACAATGAGCAGTTCTTC

j_gene: TRBJ2-3
d_gene: .
abundance: medium-sized
v_gene: TRBV5-1
len: 16
CDR3aa: CASSPGFSPRTDTQYF
CDR3nt: TGCGCCAGCAGCCCTGGATTTTCCCCACGCACAGATACGCAGTATTTT

j_gene: TRBJ2-3
d_gene: .
abundance: .
v_gene: TRBV11-2
len: 20
CDR3aa: CASSFYICSARPDLTDTQYF
CDR3nt: .

j_gene: TRBJ2-1
d_gene: TRBD2
abundance: .
v_gene: TRBV20-1
len: 17
CDR3aa: CSAQITSGTRPYNEQFF
CDR3nt: TGCAGTGCTCAAATTACTAGCGGGACAAGGCCCTACAATGAGCAGTTCTTC

j_gene: TRBJ2-2
d_gene: .
abundance: once
v_gene: TRBV12-3/TRBV12-4
len: 17
CDR3aa: CASTRASSTGTTGELFF
CDR3nt: TGTGCCAGCACCCGTGCCAGTAGTACCGGGACTACCGGGGAGCTGTTTTTT

j_gene: TRBJ2-7
d_gene: .
abundance: few
v_gene: TRBV12-3/TRBV12-4
len: 14
CDR3aa: CASSWGASPYEQYF
CDR3nt: TGTGCTAGCAGTTGGGGGGCCAGCCCCTACGAGCAGTACTTC

j_gene: TRBJ2-3
d_gene: TRBD1
abundance: .
v_gene: TRBV24-1
len: 15
CDR3aa: CATGDQDRVPDTQYF
CDR3nt: TGTGCCACCGGTGACCAGGACAGGGTACCAGATACGCAGTATTTT

j_gene: TRBJ2-5
d_gene: TRBD2
abundance: .
v_gene: TRBV7-2
len: 16
CDR3aa: CVSTLRLAAIGETQYF
CDR3nt: TGTGTCAGCACCCTGAGGCTAGCGGCAATTGGAGAGACCCAGTACTTC

j_gene: TRBJ2-3
d_gene: .
abundance: many
v_gene: TRBV18
len: 14
CDR3aa: CASSPISQGDTQYF
CDR3nt: TGTGCCAGCTCACCAATTTCACAGGGCGATACGCAGTATTTT

j_gene: TRBJ2-1
d_gene: .
abundance: few
v_gene: TRBV5-1
len: 11
CDR3aa: CASRSGNEQFF
CDR3nt: TGCGCCAGCAGGAGCGGGAATGAGCAGTTCTTC

j_gene: TRBJ1-6
d_gene: .
abundance: .
v_gene: TRBV7-3
len: 15
CDR3aa: CASSSRGRVNSPLHF
CDR3nt: TGTGCCAGCAGCTCCCGCGGCAGGGTCAATTCACCCCTCCACTTT

j_gene: TRBJ1-2
d_gene: .
abundance: many
v_gene: TRBV5-1
len: 14
CDR3aa: CASSFSGAHYGYTF
CDR3nt: TGCGCCAGCAGCTTTAGCGGGGCTCACTATGGCTACACCTTC

j_gene: TRBJ2-1
d_gene: .
abundance: .
v_gene: TRBV20-1
len: 13
CDR3aa: CSASGSQIEEQFF
CDR3nt: TGCAGTGCTAGCGGCTCCCAAATTGAGGAGCAGTTCTTC

j_gene: TRBJ2-1
d_gene: .
abundance: .
v_gene: TRBV29-1
len: 14
CDR3aa: CSVHDTSRYNEQSF
CDR3nt: TGCAGTGTACACGACACCTCTCGGTACAATGAGCAGTCCTTC

j_gene: TRBJ2-5
d_gene: .
abundance: once
v_gene: TRBV23-1
len: 12
CDR3aa: CASSSARETQYF
CDR3nt: TGCGCCAGCAGTTCAGCCCGGGAGACCCAGTACTTC

j_gene: TRBJ2-1
d_gene: TRBD2
abundance: .
v_gene: TRBV5-1
len: 18
CDR3aa: CASSSGLAGENRRNEQFF
CDR3nt: TGCGCCAGCAGCTCCGGACTAGCGGGCGAAAATAGAAGGAATGAGCAGTTCTTC

j_gene: TRBJ1-1
d_gene: .
abundance: medium-sized
v_gene: TRBV4-1
len: 14
CDR3aa: CASSGFSRNTEAFF
CDR3nt: TGCGCCAGCAGCGGATTTAGTCGGAACACTGAAGCTTTCTTT

j_gene: TRBJ2-3
d_gene: .
abundance: .
v_gene: TRBV20-1
len: 12
CDR3aa: CSAPLSTDTQYF
CDR3nt: TGCAGTGCCCCGCTAAGCACAGATACGCAGTATTTT

j_gene: TRBJ2-4
d_gene: TRBD1
abundance: .
v_gene: TRBV20-1
len: 14
CDR3aa: CSALQGAVGNIQYF
CDR3nt: TGCAGTGCACTCCAGGGGGCTGTGGGAAACATTCAGTACTTC

j_gene: TRBJ2-5
d_gene: .
abundance: medium-sized
v_gene: TRBV6-6
len: 11
CDR3aa: CASGGGETQYF
CDR3nt: TGTGCCAGCGGAGGGGGGGAGACCCAGTACTTC

j_gene: TRBJ2-3
d_gene: TRBD2
abundance: .
v_gene: TRBV5-1
len: 14
CDR3aa: CASTGTTVSDTQYF
CDR3nt: TGCGCCAGCACCGGGACTACCGTCTCCGATACGCAGTATTTT

j_gene: TRBJ2-2
d_gene: .
abundance: medium-sized
v_gene: TRBV12-3/TRBV12-4
len: 15
CDR3aa: CASTPRPPNTGELFF
CDR3nt: TGTGCCAGCACCCCGAGGCCTCCTAACACCGGGGAGCTGTTTTTT

j_gene: TRBJ2-2
d_gene: .
abundance: .
v_gene: TRBV20-1
len: 13
CDR3aa: CSVTEGGEGELFF
CDR3nt: TGCAGTGTCACGGAGGGGGGCGAGGGGGAGCTGTTTTTT

j_gene: TRBJ1-6
d_gene: .
abundance: few
v_gene: TRBV25-1
len: 13
CDR3aa: CASGQQGPSPLHF
CDR3nt: TGTGCCAGCGGCCAACAGGGTCCTTCACCCCTCCACTTT

j_gene: TRBJ2-1
d_gene: TRBD2
abundance: .
v_gene: TRBV24-1
len: 15
CDR3aa: CATSVSSGRGNEQFF
CDR3nt: TGTGCCACCAGTGTCTCTAGCGGGAGAGGCAATGAGCAGTTCTTC

j_gene: TRBJ1-2
d_gene: TRBD1
abundance: .
v_gene: TRBV5-1
len: 14
CDR3aa: CASSLSTGNYCYTF
CDR3nt: TGCGCCAGCAGCTTGTCGACAGGGAACTATTGCTACACCTTC

j_gene: TRBJ2-3
d_gene: .
abundance: .
v_gene: TRBV29-1
len: 11
CDR3aa: CSVEWRDVQYF
CDR3nt: TGCAGCGTTGAATGGAGAGATGTGCAGTATTTT

j_gene: TRBJ2-7
d_gene: .
abundance: many
v_gene: TRBV7-8
len: 14
CDR3aa: CASSLVSGIYEQYF
CDR3nt: TGTGCCAGCAGCTTAGTTAGCGGAATCTACGAGCAGTACTTC

j_gene: TRBJ2-1
d_gene: TRBD2
abundance: medium-sized
v_gene: TRBV4-1
len: 19
CDR3aa: CASSQPGGLAGGTYNEQFF
CDR3nt: TGCGCCAGCAGCCAGCCCGGGGGACTAGCGGGAGGCACCTACAATGAGCAGTTCTTC

j_gene: TRBJ2-1
d_gene: .
abundance: medium-sized
v_gene: TRBV7-2
len: 12
CDR3aa: CASSLWWYEQFF
CDR3nt: TGTGCCAGCAGCTTATGGTGGTATGAGCAGTTCTTC

j_gene: TRBJ1-5
d_gene: .
abundance: .
v_gene: TRBV20-1
len: 14
CDR3aa: CSARVAGENRPQHF
CDR3nt: TGCAGTGCTAGGGTGGCAGGGGAAAATCGGCCCCAGCATTTT

j_gene: TRBJ1-6
d_gene: .
abundance: .
v_gene: TRBV27
len: 16
CDR3aa: CASSLRPPTYNSPLHF
CDR3nt: TGTGCCAGCAGTTTAAGGCCCCCGACCTATAATTCACCCCTCCACTTT

j_gene: TRBJ2-1
d_gene: TRBD2
abundance: many
v_gene: TRBV6-2/TRBV6-3
len: 15
CDR3aa: CASSLGRSGSNEQFF
CDR3nt: TGTGCCAGCAGTCTCGGTCGCAGCGGGAGCAATGAGCAGTTCTTC

j_gene: TRBJ2-5
d_gene: TRBD2
abundance: .
v_gene: TRBV20-1
len: 15
CDR3aa: CSAMGTSGGQETQYF
CDR3nt: TGCAGTGCCATGGGGACTAGCGGGGGACAAGAGACCCAGTACTTC

j_gene: TRBJ2-1
d_gene: .
abundance: many
v_gene: TRBV2
len: 11
CDR3aa: CASSIENEQFF
CDR3nt: TGTGCCAGCAGTATCGAAAATGAGCAGTTCTTC

j_gene: TRBJ1-3
d_gene: .
abundance: few
v_gene: TRBV5-1
len: 18
CDR3aa: CANRRGGSEYSSGSTIYF
CDR3nt: TGCGCCAACAGGAGGGGCGGATCTGAGTACTCCTCTGGAAGCACCATATATTTT

j_gene: TRBJ1-2
d_gene: .
abundance: many
v_gene: TRBV2
len: 13
CDR3aa: CATKGVSSYGYTF
CDR3nt: TGTGCCACCAAGGGGGTCAGTAGCTATGGCTACACCTTC

j_gene: TRBJ2-2
d_gene: .
abundance: .
v_gene: TRBV29-1
len: 14
CDR3aa: CSALVGTLTGELFF
CDR3nt: TGCAGCGCCCTGGTTGGGACACTTACCGGGGAGCTGTTTTTT

j_gene: TRBJ2-3
d_gene: TRBD2
abundance: .
v_gene: TRBV20-1
len: 16
CDR3aa: CSRPGLAGGPVDTQYF
CDR3nt: TGCAGTCGCCCGGGACTAGCGGGAGGGCCAGTAGATACGCAGTATTTT

j_gene: TRBJ2-1
d_gene: .
abundance: .
v_gene: TRBV5-1
len: 13
CDR3aa: CASSELTRNEQFF
CDR3nt: TGCGCCAGCAGCGAGCTGACCAGGAATGAGCAGTTCTTC

j_gene: TRBJ2-7
d_gene: .
abundance: medium-sized
v_gene: TRBV5-1
len: 14
CDR3aa: CASSLSGGPYEQYF
CDR3nt: TGCGCCAGCAGCTTGTCGGGCGGGCCCTACGAGCAGTACTTC

j_gene: TRBJ2-7
d_gene: .
abundance: many
v_gene: TRBV23-1
len: 15
CDR3aa: CASSQFPQGSYEQYF
CDR3nt: TGCGCCAGCAGTCAATTCCCCCAGGGATCCTACGAGCAGTACTTC

j_gene: TRBJ2-7
d_gene: TRBD1
abundance: .
v_gene: TRBV5-1
len: 13
CDR3aa: CASSGGTGGEQYF
CDR3nt: TGCGCCAGCAGCGGGGGGACAGGGGGCGAGCAGTACTTC

j_gene: TRBJ2-2
d_gene: TRBD2
abundance: few
v_gene: TRBV5-1
len: 16
CDR3aa: CASSPPTSANTGELFF
CDR3nt: TGCGCCAGCAGCCCCCCAACTAGCGCCAACACCGGGGAGCTGTTTTTT

j_gene: TRBJ2-7
d_gene: TRBD2
abundance: .
v_gene: TRBV20-1
len: 15
CDR3aa: CSASSETSGTYEQYF
CDR3nt: TGCAGTGCCAGCAGCGAGACTAGCGGGACGTACGAGCAGTACTTC

j_gene: TRBJ2-5
d_gene: TRBD2
abundance: .
v_gene: TRBV18
len: 16
CDR3aa: CASSPGASGSIETQYF
CDR3nt: TGTGCCAGCTCACCAGGCGCTAGCGGGAGCATCGAGACCCAGTACTTC

j_gene: TRBJ2-1
d_gene: .
abundance: .
v_gene: TRBV10-3
len: 17
CDR3aa: CAISGGTGGPGADERFF
CDR3nt: TGTGCCATCAGTGGGGGGACTGGCGGCCCCGGGGCGGATGAGCGGTTCTTC

j_gene: TRBJ2-1
d_gene: TRBD2
abundance: medium-sized
v_gene: TRBV4-2
len: 15
CDR3aa: CASSALAGGINEQFF
CDR3nt: TGTGCCAGCAGCGCCCTAGCGGGAGGAATAAATGAGCAGTTCTTC

j_gene: TRBJ2-7
d_gene: .
abundance: .
v_gene: TRBV5-6
len: 13
CDR3aa: CASSFNSPLEQYF
CDR3nt: TGTGCCAGCAGCTTTAATTCTCCTCTCGAGCAGTACTTC

j_gene: TRBJ2-7
d_gene: .
abundance: many
v_gene: TRBV5-1
len: 14
CDR3aa: CASSLEGLSYEQYF
CDR3nt: TGCGCCAGCAGCTTGGAAGGACTCTCCTACGAGCAGTACTTC

j_gene: TRBJ2-1
d_gene: .
abundance: .
v_gene: TRBV20-1
len: 14
CDR3aa: CSARGDTDYNEQFF
CDR3nt: TGCAGTGCTAGAGGGGACACAGATTACAATGAGCAGTTCTTC